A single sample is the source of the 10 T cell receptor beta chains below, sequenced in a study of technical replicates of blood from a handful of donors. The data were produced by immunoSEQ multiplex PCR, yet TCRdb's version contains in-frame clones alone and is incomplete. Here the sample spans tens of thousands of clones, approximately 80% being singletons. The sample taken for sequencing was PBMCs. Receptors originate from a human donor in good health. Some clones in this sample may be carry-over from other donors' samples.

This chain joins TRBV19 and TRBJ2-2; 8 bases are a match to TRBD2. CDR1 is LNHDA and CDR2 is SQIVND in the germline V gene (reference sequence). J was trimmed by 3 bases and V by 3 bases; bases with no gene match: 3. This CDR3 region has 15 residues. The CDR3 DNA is TGTGCCAGTAGTATCCGGGGGGGCGACACCGGGGAGCTGTTTTTT. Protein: CASSIRGGDTGELFF.

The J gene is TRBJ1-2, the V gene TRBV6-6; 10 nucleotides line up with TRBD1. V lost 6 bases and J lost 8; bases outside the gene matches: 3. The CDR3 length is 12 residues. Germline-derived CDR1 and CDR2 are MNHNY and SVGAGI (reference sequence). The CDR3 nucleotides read TGTGCCAGCAGGGGGACAGGGGAGGGCTACACCTTC. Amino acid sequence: CASRGTGEGYTF.

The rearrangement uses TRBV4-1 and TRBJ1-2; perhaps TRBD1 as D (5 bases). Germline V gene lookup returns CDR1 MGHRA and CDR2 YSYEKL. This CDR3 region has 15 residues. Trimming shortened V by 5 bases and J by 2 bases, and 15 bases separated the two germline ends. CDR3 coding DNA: TGCGCCAGCAGCTTACCGGGGGGGATCAACTATGGCTACACCTTC. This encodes CASSLPGGINYGYTF.

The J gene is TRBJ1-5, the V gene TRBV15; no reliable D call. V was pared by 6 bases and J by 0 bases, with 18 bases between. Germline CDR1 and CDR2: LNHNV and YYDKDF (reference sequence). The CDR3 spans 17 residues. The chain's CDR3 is CATRTVFSLNSNQPQHF. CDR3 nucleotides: TGTGCCACCAGAACAGTCTTCTCCCTTAATAGCAATCAGCCCCAGCATTTT. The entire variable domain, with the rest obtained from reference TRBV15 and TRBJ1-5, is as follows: DAMVIQNPRYQVTQFGKPVTLSCSQTLNHNVMYWYQQKSSQAPKLLFHYYDKDFNNEADTPDNFQSRRPNTSFCFLDIRSPGLGDTAMYLCATRTVFSLNSNQPQHFGDGTRLSIL.

DNA for the CDR3: TGTGCCAGCAGTCTCCAAAGAGGTGAAAAACTGTTTTTT. Its translation is CASSLQRGEKLFF. V is TRBV7-2 and J is TRBJ1-4; no firm D call. The CDR3 totals 13 residues. V lost 6 bases and J lost 7, with 12 bases in between. Germline-derived CDR1 and CDR2 are SGHTA and FQGNSA.

This chain's CDR3 is CASSPNAWAGASGYTF. CDR3 bases: TGTGCCAGCAGCCCCAACGCGTGGGCGGGGGCGAGCGGCTACACCTTC. The V gene is TRBV7-9, the J gene TRBJ1-2; tentatively, D is TRBD1 (6 bases). Deletions cut 5 bases from V and 8 bases from J, with 24 bases between. CDR3 length: 16 residues. Germline CDR1 and CDR2: SEHNR and FQNEAQ (reference sequence).

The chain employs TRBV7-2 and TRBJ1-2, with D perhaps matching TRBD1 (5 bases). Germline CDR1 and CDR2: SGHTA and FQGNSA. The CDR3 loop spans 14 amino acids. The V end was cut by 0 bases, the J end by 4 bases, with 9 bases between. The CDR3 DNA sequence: TGTGCCAGCAGCTTAGCGAGCAGGGCCTATGGCTACACCTTC. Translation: CASSLASRAYGYTF.

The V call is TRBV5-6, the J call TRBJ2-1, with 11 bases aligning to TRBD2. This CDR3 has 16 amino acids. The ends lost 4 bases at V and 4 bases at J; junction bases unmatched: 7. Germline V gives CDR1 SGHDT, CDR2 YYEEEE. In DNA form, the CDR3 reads TGTGCCAGCAGCCTTCCGGGACTAGCGGCTTACAATGAGCAGTTCTTC. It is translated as CASSLPGLAAYNEQFF.

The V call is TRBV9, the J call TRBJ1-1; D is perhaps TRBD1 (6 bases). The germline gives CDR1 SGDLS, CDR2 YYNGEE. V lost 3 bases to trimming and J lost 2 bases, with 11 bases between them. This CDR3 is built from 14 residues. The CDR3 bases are TGTGCCAGCAGCGGACAGGTGGCCAACACTGAAGCTTTCTTT. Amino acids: CASSGQVANTEAFF.

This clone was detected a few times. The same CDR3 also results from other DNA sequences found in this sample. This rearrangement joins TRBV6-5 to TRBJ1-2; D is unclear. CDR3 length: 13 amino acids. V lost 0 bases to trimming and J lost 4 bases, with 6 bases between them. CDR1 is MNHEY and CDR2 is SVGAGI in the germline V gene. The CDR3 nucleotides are TGTGCCAGCAGTTACTCGGGCAGCTATGGCTACACCTTC. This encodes CASSYSGSYGYTF.